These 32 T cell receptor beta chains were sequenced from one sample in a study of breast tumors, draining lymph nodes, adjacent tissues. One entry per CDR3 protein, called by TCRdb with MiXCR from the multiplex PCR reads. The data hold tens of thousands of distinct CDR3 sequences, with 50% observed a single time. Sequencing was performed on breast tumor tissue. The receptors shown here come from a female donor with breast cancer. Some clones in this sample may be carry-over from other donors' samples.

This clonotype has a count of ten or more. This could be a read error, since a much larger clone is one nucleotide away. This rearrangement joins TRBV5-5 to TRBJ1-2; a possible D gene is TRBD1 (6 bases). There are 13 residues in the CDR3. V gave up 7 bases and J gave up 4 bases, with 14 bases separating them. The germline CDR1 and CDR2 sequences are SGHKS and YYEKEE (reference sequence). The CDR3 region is CASAKDSTYGYTF. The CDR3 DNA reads TGTGCCAGCGCCAAGGACAGCACCTATGGCTACACCTTC.

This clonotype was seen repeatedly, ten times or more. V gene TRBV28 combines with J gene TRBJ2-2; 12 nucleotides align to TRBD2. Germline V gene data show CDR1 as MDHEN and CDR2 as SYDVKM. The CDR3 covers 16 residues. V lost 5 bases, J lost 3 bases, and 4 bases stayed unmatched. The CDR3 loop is CASSTRLAGDTGELFF. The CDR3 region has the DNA TGTGCCAGCAGTACCCGACTAGCGGGGGACACCGGGGAGCTGTTTTTT.

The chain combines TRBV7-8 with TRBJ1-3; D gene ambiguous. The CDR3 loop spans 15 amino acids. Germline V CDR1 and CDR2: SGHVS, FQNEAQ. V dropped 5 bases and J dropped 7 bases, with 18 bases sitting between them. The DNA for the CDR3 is TGTGCCAGCAGCCACGGACTAGCGGGAGCGAACACCATATATTTT. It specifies CASSHGLAGANTIYF.

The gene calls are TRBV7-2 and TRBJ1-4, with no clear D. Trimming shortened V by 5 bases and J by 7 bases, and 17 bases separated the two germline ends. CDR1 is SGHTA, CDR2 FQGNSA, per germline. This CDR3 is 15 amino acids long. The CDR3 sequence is CASSPYLSGSEKLFF. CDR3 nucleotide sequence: TGTGCCAGCAGCCCTTACCTCTCGGGTAGTGAAAAACTGTTTTTT.

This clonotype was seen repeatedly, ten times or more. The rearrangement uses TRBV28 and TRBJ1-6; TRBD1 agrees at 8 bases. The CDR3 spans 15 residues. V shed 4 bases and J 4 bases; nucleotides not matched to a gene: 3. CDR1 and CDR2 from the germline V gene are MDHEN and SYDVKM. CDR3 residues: CASSSRTGYNSPLHF. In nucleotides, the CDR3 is TGTGCCAGCAGTTCGAGGACAGGGTATAATTCACCCCTCCACTTT.

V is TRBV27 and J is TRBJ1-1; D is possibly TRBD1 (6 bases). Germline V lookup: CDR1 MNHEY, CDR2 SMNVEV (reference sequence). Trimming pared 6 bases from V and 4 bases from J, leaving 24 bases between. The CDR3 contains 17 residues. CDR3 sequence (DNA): TGTGCCAGCAGCTTAAAAGTTACAGGGTTCGGTGGCACTGAAGCTTTCTTT. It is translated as CASSLKVTGFGGTEAFF.

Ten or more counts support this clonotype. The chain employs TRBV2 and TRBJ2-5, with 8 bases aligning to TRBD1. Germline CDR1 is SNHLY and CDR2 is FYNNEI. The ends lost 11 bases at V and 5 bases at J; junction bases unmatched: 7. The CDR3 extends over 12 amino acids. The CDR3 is CAGQGRKETQYF. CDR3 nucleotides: TGTGCCGGACAGGGTCGGAAGGAGACCCAGTACTTC.

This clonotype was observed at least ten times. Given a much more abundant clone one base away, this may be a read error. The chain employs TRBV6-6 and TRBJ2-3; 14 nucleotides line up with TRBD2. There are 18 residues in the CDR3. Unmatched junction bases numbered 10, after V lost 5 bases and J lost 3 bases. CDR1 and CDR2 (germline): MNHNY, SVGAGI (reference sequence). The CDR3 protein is CASSHFGTSGSGTDTQYF. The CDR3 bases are TGTGCCAGCAGTCACTTCGGGACTAGCGGGAGCGGTACAGATACGCAGTATTTT.

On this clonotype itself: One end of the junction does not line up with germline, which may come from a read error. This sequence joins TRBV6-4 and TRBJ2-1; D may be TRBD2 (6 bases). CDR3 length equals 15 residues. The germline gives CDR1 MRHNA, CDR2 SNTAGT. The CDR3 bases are TGTGCCAGCAGTGACTCTAGCGGCTCCTGCAATGGGCAGTTCTTC. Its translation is CASSDSSGSCNGQFF.

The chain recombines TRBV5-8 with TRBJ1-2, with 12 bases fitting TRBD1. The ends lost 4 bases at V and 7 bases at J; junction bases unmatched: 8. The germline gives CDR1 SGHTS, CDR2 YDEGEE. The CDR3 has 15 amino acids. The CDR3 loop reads CASSQGTGGRSGYTF. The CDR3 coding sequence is TGTGCCAGCAGCCAAGGGACAGGGGGCCGCAGTGGCTACACCTTC.

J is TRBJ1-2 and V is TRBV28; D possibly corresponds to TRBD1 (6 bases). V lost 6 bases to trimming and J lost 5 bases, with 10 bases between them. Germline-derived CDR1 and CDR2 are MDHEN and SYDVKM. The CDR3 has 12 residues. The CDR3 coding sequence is TGTGCCAGCAGGCAAGGACAGTATGGCTACACCTTC. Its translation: CASRQGQYGYTF.

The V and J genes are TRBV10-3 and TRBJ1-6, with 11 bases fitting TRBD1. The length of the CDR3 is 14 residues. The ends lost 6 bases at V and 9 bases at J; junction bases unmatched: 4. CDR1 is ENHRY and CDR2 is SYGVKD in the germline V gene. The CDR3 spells CAIRPGQGVSPLHF. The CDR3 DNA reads TGTGCCATCAGACCGGGACAGGGGGTTTCACCCCTCCACTTT.

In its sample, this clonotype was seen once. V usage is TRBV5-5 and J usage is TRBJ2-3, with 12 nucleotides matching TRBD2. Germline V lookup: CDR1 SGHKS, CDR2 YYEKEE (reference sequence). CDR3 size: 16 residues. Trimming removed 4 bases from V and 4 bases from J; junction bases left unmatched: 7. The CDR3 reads CASSGRLAGDPDTQYF. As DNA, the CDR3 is TGTGCCAGCAGCGGGCGACTAGCGGGAGATCCAGATACGCAGTATTTT. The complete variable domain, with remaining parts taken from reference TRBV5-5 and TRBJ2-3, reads DAGVTQSPTHLIKTRGQQVTLRCSPISGHKSVSWYQQVLGQGPQFIFQYYEKEERGRGNFPDRFSARQFPNYSSELNVNALLLGDSALYLCASSGRLAGDPDTQYFGPGTRLTVL.

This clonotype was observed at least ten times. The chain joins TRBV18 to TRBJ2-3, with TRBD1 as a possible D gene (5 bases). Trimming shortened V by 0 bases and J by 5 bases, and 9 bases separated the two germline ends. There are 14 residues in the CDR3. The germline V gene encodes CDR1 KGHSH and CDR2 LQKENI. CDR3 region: CASSPPLRVDTQYF. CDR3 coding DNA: TGTGCCAGCTCACCACCGCTCAGGGTAGATACGCAGTATTTT.

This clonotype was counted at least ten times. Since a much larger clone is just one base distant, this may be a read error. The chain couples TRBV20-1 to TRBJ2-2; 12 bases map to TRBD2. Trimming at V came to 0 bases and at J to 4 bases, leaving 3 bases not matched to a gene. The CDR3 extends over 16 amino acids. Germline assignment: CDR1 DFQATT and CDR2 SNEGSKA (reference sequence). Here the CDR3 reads CSARDSSGRATGELFF. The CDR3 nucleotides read TGCAGTGCTAGAGATTCTAGCGGGAGGGCCACCGGGGAGCTGTTTTTT.

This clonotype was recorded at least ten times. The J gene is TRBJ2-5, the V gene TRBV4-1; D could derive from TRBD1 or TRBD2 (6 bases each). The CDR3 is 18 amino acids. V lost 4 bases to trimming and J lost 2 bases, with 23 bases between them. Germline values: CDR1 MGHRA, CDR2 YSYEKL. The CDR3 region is CASSPRGRGRGEQETQYF. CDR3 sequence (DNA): TGCGCCAGCAGCCCCCGGGGTAGGGGAAGGGGGGAACAAGAGACCCAGTACTTC.

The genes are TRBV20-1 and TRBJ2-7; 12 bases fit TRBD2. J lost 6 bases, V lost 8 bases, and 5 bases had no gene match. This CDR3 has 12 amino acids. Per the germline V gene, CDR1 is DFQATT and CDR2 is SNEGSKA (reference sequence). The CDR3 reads CSPGTSGLEQYF. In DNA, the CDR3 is TGCAGTCCCGGGACTAGCGGGCTCGAGCAGTACTTC.

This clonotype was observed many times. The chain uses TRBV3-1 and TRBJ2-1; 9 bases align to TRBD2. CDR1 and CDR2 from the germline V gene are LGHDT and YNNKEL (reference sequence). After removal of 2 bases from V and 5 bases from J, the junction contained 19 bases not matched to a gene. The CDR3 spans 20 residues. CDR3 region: CASSQWSLKELAGVHNEQFF. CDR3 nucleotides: TGTGCCAGCAGCCAATGGAGTCTAAAGGAGTTAGCGGGAGTCCACAATGAGCAGTTCTTC.

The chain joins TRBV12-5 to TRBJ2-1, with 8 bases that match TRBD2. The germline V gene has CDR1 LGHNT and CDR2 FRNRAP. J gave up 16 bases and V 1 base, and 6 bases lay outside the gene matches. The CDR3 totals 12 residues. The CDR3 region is CASGLDGTRIFF. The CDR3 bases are TGTGCTAGTGGTTTGGACGGGACTAGGATCTTCTTC.

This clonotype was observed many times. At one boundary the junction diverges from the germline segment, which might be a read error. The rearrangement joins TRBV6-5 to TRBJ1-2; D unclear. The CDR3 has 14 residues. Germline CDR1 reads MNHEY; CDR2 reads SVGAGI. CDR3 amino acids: CASSHSNSNYGYTF. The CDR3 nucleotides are TGTGCCAGCAGTCACTCGAATTCTAACTATGGCTACACCTTC.

CDR3: CSARDSTSPQETQYF. CDR3 nucleotides: TGCAGTGCTAGAGATAGTACGTCGCCCCAAGAGACCCAGTACTTC. This chain joins TRBV20-1 and TRBJ2-5; unclear D gene. This CDR3 contains 15 residues. Trimming left V 0 bases short and J 1 base short, with 12 bases between. Germline values: CDR1 DFQATT, CDR2 SNEGSKA (reference sequence).

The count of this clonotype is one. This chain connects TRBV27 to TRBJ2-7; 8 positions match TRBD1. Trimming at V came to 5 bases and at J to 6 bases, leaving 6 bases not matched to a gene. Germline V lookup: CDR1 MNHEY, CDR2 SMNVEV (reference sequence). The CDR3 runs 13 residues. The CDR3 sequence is CASSADRALEQYF. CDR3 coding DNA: TGTGCCAGCAGTGCGGACAGGGCCCTCGAGCAGTACTTC.

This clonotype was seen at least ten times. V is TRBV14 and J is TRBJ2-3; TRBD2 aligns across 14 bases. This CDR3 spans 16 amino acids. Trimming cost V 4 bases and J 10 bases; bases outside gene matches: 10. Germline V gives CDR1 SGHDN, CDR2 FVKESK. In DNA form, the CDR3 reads TGTGCCAGCAGCCCCGGGACTAGCGGGAGTGTTTTCCCGCAGTATTTT. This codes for CASSPGTSGSVFPQYF.

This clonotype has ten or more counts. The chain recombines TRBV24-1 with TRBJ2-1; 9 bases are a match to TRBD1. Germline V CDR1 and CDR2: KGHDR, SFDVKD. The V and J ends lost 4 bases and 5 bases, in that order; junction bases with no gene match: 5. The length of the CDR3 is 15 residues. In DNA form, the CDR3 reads TGTGCCACCAGTGACCTGGGACAGGGAAACAATGAGCAGTTCTTC. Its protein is CATSDLGQGNNEQFF.

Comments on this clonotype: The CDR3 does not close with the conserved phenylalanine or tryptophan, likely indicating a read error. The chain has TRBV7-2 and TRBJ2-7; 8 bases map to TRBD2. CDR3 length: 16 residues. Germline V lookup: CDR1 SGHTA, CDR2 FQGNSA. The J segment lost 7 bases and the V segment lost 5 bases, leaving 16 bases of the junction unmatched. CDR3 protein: CASSRRSGMNGGEQYL. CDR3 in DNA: TGTGCCAGCAGCAGACGTAGCGGGATGAACGGGGGAGAGCAGTACCTC.

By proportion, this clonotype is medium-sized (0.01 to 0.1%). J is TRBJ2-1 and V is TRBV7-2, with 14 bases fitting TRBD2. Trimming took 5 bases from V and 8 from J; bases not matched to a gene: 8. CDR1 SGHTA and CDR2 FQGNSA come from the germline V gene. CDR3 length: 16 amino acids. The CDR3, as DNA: TGTGCCAGCAGCGGGACTAGCGGGAGATGGTTCGATGAGCAGTTCTTC. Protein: CASSGTSGRWFDEQFF.

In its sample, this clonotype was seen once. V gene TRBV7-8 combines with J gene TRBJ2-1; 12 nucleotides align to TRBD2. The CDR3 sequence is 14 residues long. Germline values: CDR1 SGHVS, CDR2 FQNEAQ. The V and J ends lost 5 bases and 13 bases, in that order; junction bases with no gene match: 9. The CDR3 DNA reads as TGTGCCAGCAGCAATCTAATGACTAGCGGGAGCCAGTTCTTC. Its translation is CASSNLMTSGSQFF. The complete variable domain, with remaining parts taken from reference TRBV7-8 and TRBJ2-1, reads GAGVSQSPRYKVAKRGQDVALRCDPISGHVSLFWYQQALGQGPEFLTYFQNEAQLDKSGLPSDRFFAERPEGSVSTLKIQRTQQEDSAVYLCASSNLMTSGSQFFGPGTRLTVL.

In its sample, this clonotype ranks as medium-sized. CDR3 sequence reads: CSARTGARYGYTF. CDR3 nucleotide sequence: TGCAGTGCTAGGACAGGGGCCCGCTATGGCTACACCTTC. This chain links TRBV20-1 with TRBJ1-2; TRBD1 aligns across 8 bases. Germline CDR1 is DFQATT and CDR2 is SNEGSKA (reference sequence). This CDR3 region has 13 residues. The trim removed 3 bases at V and 4 bases at J, leaving 4 bases unmatched.

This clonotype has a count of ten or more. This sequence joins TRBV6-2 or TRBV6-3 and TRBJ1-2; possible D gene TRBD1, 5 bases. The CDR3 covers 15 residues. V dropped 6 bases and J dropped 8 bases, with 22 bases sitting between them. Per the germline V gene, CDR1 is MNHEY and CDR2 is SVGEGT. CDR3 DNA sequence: TGTGCCAGCAGCCTAGGGGACCGACATTCAGACGGCTACACCTTC. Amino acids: CASSLGDRHSDGYTF.

The CDR3 nucleotides are TGCAGTGCGACTCTTGGACAGGGCCGAAGCAATGAGCAGTATTTT. Translating it yields CSATLGQGRSNEQYF. The rearrangement uses TRBV20-1 and TRBJ2-3, with 8 nucleotides matching TRBD1. J was trimmed by 11 bases and V by 6 bases; bases with no gene match: 19. The CDR3 sequence is 15 residues long. From germline, CDR1 is DFQATT and CDR2 SNEGSKA (reference sequence).

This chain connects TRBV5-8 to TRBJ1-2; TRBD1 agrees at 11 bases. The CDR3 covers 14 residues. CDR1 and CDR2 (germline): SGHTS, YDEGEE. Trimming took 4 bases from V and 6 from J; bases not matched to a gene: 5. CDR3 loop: CASSQWGQGDGYTF. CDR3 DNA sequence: TGTGCCAGCAGCCAATGGGGACAGGGGGATGGCTACACCTTC.

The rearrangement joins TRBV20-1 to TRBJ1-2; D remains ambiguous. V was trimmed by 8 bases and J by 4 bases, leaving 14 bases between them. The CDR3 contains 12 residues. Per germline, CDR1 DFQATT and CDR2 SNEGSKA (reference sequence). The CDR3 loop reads CSPVGVSYGYTF. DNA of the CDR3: TGCAGTCCCGTCGGAGTTTCCTATGGCTACACCTTC.